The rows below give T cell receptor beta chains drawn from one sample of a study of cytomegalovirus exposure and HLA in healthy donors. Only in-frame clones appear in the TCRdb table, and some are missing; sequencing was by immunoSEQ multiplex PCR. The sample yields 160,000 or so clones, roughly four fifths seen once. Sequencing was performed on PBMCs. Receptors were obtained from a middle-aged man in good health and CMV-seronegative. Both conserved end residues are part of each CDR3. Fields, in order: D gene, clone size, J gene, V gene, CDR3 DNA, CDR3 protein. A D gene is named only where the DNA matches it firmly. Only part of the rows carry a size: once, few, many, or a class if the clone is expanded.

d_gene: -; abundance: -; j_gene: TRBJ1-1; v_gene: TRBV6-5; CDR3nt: TGTGCCAGCAGAGACAGGTTGAACACTGAAGCTTTCTTT; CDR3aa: CASRDRLNTEAFF
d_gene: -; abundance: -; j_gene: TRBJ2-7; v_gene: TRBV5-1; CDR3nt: TGCGCCAGCGCCAAGATAGATTTTCCTTACGAGCAGTACTTC; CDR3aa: CASAKIDFPYEQYF
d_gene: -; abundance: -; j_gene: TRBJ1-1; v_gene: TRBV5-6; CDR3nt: TGTGCCAGCAGCCTTCAGGGAACGAATGAAGCTTTCTTT; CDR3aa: CASSLQGTNEAFF
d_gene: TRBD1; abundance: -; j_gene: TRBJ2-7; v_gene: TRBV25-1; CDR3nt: TGTGCCAGCAGTGATCGGACAGGTTCCTACGAGCAGTACTTC; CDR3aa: CASSDRTGSYEQYF
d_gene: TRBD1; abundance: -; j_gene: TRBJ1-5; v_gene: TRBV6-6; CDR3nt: TGTGCCAGCAGTTACGGTGGACAGGGGAGGATTCAGCCCCAGCATTTT; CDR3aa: CASSYGGQGRIQPQHF
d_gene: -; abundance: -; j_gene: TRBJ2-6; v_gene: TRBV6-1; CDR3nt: TGTGCCAGCAGTGAAGAGACAGGGACTGGGGCCAACGGCCTGACTTTC; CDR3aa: CASSEETGTGANGLTF
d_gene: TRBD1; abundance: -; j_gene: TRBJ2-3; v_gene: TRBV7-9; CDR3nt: TGTGCCAGCAGCTCTCACAGGGGTGCCACAGATACGCAGTATTTT; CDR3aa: CASSSHRGATDTQYF
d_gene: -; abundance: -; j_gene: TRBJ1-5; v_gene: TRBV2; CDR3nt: TGTGCCAGCGCTGAGACAGCTCGGTATAGCAATCAGCCCCAGCATTTT; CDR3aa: CASAETARYSNQPQHF
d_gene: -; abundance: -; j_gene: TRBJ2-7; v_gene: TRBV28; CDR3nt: TGTGCCAGCAGTTCCACCCCTTCGAGCTCCTACGAGCAGTACTTC; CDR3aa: CASSSTPSSSYEQYF
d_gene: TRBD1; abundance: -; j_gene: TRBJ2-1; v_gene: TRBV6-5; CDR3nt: TGTGCCAGCAGGTTATGGGGACAGGGGGTTGATGAGCAGTTCTTC; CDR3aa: CASRLWGQGVDEQFF
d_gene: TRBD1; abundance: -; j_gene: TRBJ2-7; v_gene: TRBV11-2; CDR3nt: TGTGCCAGCAGGCGGCTGGGACAGGGGTACGAGCAGTACTTC; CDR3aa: CASRRLGQGYEQYF
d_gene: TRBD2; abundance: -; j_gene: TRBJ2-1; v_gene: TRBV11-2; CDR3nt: TGTGCCAGCAGCTTAGATGGTAGCGGGAGTTACAATGAGCAGTTCTTC; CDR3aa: CASSLDGSGSYNEQFF
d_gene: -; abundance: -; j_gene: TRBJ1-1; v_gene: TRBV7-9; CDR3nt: TGTTCCAGCAGCTTAGCACCCCCAGGAAATGAAGCTTTCTTT; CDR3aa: CSSSLAPPGNEAFF
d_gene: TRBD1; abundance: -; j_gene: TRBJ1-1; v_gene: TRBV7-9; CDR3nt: TGTGCCAGCAGCTTGACAGGGGGAAACACTGAAGCTTTCTTT; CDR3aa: CASSLTGGNTEAFF
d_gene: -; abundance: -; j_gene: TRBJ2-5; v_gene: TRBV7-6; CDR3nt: TGTGCCAGCAGCTTTGGGGGCGTAGGCCAAGAGACCCAGTACTTC; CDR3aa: CASSFGGVGQETQYF
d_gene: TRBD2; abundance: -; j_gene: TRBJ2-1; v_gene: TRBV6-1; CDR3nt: TGTGCCAGCAGTGACTTCGGGACTAGCGTAGACAATGAGCAGTTCTTC; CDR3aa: CASSDFGTSVDNEQFF
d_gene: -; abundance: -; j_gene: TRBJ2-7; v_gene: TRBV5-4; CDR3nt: TGTGCCAGCAGCCAAGAAGAGCCAGCGGCATTCGAGCAGTACTTC; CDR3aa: CASSQEEPAAFEQYF
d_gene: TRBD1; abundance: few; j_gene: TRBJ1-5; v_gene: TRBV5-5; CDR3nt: TGTGCCAGCAGCTCGACAGGGGTGGTGATATCGAATCAGCCCCAGCATTTT; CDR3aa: CASSSTGVVISNQPQHF
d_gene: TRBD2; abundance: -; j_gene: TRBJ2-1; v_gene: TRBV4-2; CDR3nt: TGTGCCAGCAGGACCCTTACTAGCGGGAGTCGGTATGAGCAGTTCTTC; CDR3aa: CASRTLTSGSRYEQFF
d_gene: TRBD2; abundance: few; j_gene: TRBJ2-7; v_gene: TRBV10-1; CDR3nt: TGCGCCAGCAGTGAGGTAGCGGGAGACTACGAGCAGTACTTC; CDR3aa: CASSEVAGDYEQYF